This T cell receptor beta chain was recorded in a study of blood T cell repertoires in COVID-19. This CDR3 spans 15 amino acids. The germline V gene has CDR1 SGHAT and CDR2 FQNNGV. Trimming cost V 1 base and J 0 bases, with 10 bases left between them. While infection was still active, Seattle patients were enrolled and then followed longitudinally. Libraries were prepared by immunoSEQ multiplex PCR; TCRdb keeps only in-frame clonotypes and omits some of them. Of roughly 84,000 clones detected, approximately 78% appear once; the ten largest clones hold about a third. Source material: peripheral blood. The J gene is TRBJ2-7, the V gene TRBV11-2; maybe TRBD2 (6 bases). The clonotype originates from a man aged 60 to 75 with COVID-19, enrolled during active disease. The CDR3 sequence is CASSLGRGTSYEQYF. The CDR3 coding sequence is TGTGCCAGCAGCTTAGGACGGGGGACCTCCTACGAGCAGTACTTC. Together with reference TRBV11-2 and TRBJ2-7, the CDR3 gives the full variable domain: EAGVAQSPRYKIIEKRQSVAFWCNPISGHATLYWYQQILGQGPKLLIQFQNNGVVDDSQLPKDRFSAERLKGVDSTLKIQPAKLEDSAVYLCASSLGRGTSYEQYFGPGTRLTVT.